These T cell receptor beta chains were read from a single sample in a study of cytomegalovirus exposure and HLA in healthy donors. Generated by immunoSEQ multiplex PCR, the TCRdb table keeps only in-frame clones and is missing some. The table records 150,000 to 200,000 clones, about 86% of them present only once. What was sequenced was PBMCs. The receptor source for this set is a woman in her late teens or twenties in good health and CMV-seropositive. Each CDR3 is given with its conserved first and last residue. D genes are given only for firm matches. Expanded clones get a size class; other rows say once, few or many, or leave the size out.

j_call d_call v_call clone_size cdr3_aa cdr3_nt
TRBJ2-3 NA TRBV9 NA CASTSDRGTDTQYF TGTGCCAGCACCTCTGATCGAGGCACAGATACGCAGTATTTT
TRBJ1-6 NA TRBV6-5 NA CASRTTQGKNSPLHF TGTGCCAGCAGAACAACTCAGGGAAAGAATTCACCCCTCCACTTT
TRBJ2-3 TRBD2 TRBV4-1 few CASRLSGARGRTDTQYF TGCGCCAGCAGATTAAGCGGGGCCAGAGGGAGGACAGATACGCAGTATTTT
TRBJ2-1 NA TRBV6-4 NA CASSATGDYNEQFF TGTGCCAGCAGTGCAACGGGGGACTACAATGAGCAGTTCTTC
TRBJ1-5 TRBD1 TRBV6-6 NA CASSNYRGSNQPQHF TGTGCCAGCAGCAATTACAGGGGTAGCAATCAGCCCCAGCATTTT
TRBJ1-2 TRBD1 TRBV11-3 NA CASRFSGTGAPLAYGYTF TGTGCCAGCAGATTCTCGGGGACAGGGGCTCCGCTCGCCTATGGCTACACCTTC
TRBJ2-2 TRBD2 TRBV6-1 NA CASSVSRTRRGELFF TGTGCCAGCAGTGTATCAAGGACTAGGAGGGGGGAGCTGTTTTTT
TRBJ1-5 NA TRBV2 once CASKGDIGPQHF TGTGCCAGCAAGGGAGACATCGGGCCCCAGCATTTT
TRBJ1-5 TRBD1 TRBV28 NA CASSKEQGRYQPQHF TGTGCCAGCAGTAAGGAACAGGGGCGCTATCAGCCCCAGCATTTT
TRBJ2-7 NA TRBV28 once CASRTPRLAAVPYEQYF TGTGCCAGCAGGACTCCGAGGCTGGCAGCGGTCCCCTACGAGCAGTACTTC
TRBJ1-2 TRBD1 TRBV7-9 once CSSTQSTQGGIYGYTF TGTTCCAGCACTCAATCAACGCAAGGGGGCATCTATGGCTACACCTTC
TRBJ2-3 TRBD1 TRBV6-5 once CASSLLTTGADTQYF TGTGCCAGCAGTTTACTTACGACAGGGGCTGATACGCAGTATTTT
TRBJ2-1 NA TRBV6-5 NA CASGPRTTSYNEQFF TGTGCCAGCGGACCCAGGACTACTTCCTACAATGAGCAGTTCTTC
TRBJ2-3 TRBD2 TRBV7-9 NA CASSFSGGVTDTQYF TGTGCCAGCAGCTTTAGCGGGGGGGTGACAGATACGCAGTATTTT
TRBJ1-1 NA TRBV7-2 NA CASSLATANTEAFF TGTGCCAGCAGCTTAGCCACAGCGAACACTGAAGCTTTCTTT
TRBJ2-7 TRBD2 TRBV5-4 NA CASSPRITGGSYEQYF TGTGCCAGCAGCCCCCGAATAACGGGGGGCTCCTACGAGCAGTACTTC
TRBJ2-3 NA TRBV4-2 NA CASSQEREATDTQYF TGTGCCAGCAGCCAAGAGAGGGAGGCCACAGATACGCAGTATTTT
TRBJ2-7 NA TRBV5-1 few CASSLGTAAYEQYF TGCGCCAGCAGCTTGGGGACAGCCGCCTACGAGCAGTACTTC
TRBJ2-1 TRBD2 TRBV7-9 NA CASSPKRGLYNEQFF TGTGCCAGCAGCCCTAAGCGGGGGCTCTACAATGAGCAGTTCTTC